Included here is one T cell receptor beta chain sequence, with context. Its antigen is unidentified. Researchers ran the PCR with 60 Vbeta and 13 Jbeta primers. The assay was immunoSEQ multiplex PCR, and TCRdb's table has in-frame clones only and misses some. This table has about 130,000 clones, roughly 82% appearing once. This entry comes from a study of cytomegalovirus exposure and HLA in healthy donors. V lost 6 bases, J lost 3 bases, and 4 bases stayed unmatched. This CDR3 is built from 14 residues. Germline V gives CDR1 ENHRY, CDR2 SYGVKD. Study conclusions and caveats: Three CMV-associated chains were confirmed in vitro to be specific for CMV antigens. For cytomegalovirus status, the classifier reportedly gave diagnoses with high specificity and sensitivity. HLA restriction was apparent for most CMV-associated TCR beta chains in a later analysis.

Among the donors, all were healthy bone marrow donors. The source of this sequence is a woman under 30 in good health and CMV-seropositive. This chain joins TRBV10-3 and TRBJ2-5; 10 bases are a match to TRBD2. The sequenced sample consisted of PBMCs. The CDR3 loop reads CAIRRGLAEETQYF. In nucleotides, the CDR3 is TGTGCCATCAGGAGAGGACTAGCGGAAGAGACCCAGTACTTC.